These T cell receptor beta chains were read from a single sample in a study of blood T cell repertoires in COVID-19. Profiled with immunoSEQ multiplex PCR; TCRdb holds only in-frame clones, not every one. Among about 300,000 clones listed, 85% to 90% were seen once. The sample was PBMCs or T cells enriched from blood (not recorded which). These receptors were taken from a man aged 25-45 years who had recovered from COVID-19. Each CDR3 is given without its conserved first and last residue.

V gene: TRBV10-2; J gene: TRBJ1-4; CDR3 length: 11; CDR3 protein: ATVDREDEKLF
V gene: TRBV11-2; J gene: TRBJ2-5; CDR3 length: 14; CDR3 protein: ASSLVIAGGRETQY
V gene: TRBV4-1; J gene: TRBJ2-3; CDR3 length: 13; CDR3 protein: ASSQGTQYTDTQY
V gene: TRBV7-9; J gene: TRBJ2-1; CDR3 length: 11; CDR3 protein: ASSPRGHNEQF
V gene: TRBV7-8; J gene: TRBJ2-2; CDR3 length: 14; CDR3 protein: ASSLTGSGGTGELF
V gene: TRBV18; J gene: TRBJ2-5; CDR3 length: 11; CDR3 protein: ASSPGLAETQY
V gene: TRBV10-3; J gene: TRBJ2-7; CDR3 length: 14; CDR3 protein: AISDHKDRSAYEQY
V gene: TRBV6-2/TRBV6-3; J gene: TRBJ1-3; CDR3 length: 13; CDR3 protein: ASSYGGARGNTIY
V gene: TRBV30; J gene: TRBJ1-1; CDR3 length: 12; CDR3 protein: AWIYTGLFTEAF
V gene: TRBV5-1; J gene: TRBJ1-2; CDR3 length: 15; CDR3 protein: ASSPGGARISNYGYT
V gene: TRBV5-1; J gene: TRBJ1-5; CDR3 length: 16; CDR3 protein: ASSSGAAGGGGNQPQH
V gene: TRBV5-4; J gene: TRBJ2-1; CDR3 length: 13; CDR3 protein: ASIGTGGSYNEQF
V gene: TRBV5-1; J gene: TRBJ2-5; CDR3 length: 14; CDR3 protein: ASSSGWSGAEETQY
V gene: TRBV9; J gene: TRBJ2-3; CDR3 length: 11; CDR3 protein: ASSVAREDTQY
V gene: TRBV24-1; J gene: TRBJ1-5; CDR3 length: 16; CDR3 protein: ATSGHHPGQGRNQPQH
V gene: TRBV7-9; J gene: TRBJ2-3; CDR3 length: 16; CDR3 protein: ASSRRASGRVFGDTQY
V gene: TRBV10-1; J gene: TRBJ2-5; CDR3 length: 12; CDR3 protein: ASSEFAGRETQY
V gene: TRBV10-1; J gene: TRBJ2-1; CDR3 length: 13; CDR3 protein: ASSESAGSYNEQF
V gene: TRBV11-2; J gene: TRBJ2-1; CDR3 length: 10; CDR3 protein: ASSLADYEQF
V gene: TRBV11-2; J gene: TRBJ2-5; CDR3 length: 14; CDR3 protein: ASSPGLAGNQETQY
V gene: TRBV5-1; J gene: TRBJ2-3; CDR3 length: 13; CDR3 protein: ASSLFGGARDTQY
V gene: TRBV30; J gene: TRBJ2-1; CDR3 length: 16; CDR3 protein: AWSPGTRSQAGYNEQF
V gene: TRBV11-2; J gene: TRBJ2-1; CDR3 length: 14; CDR3 protein: ASSLDSVGGYNEQF
V gene: TRBV28; J gene: TRBJ2-1; CDR3 length: 13; CDR3 protein: ASRPLAAPVREQF
V gene: TRBV5-1; J gene: TRBJ2-5; CDR3 length: 13; CDR3 protein: ASSLAAGLQETQY
V gene: TRBV12-3/TRBV12-4; J gene: TRBJ1-2; CDR3 length: 11; CDR3 protein: ASSTTVNYGYT
V gene: TRBV27; J gene: TRBJ1-2; CDR3 length: 13; CDR3 protein: ASSLSTGANYGYT